The present entry profiles one T cell receptor (beta chain) with its context. Measured with immunoSEQ multiplex PCR; TCRdb has only the in-frame clones, and not every one. The sample has over 250,000 clones, nearly 90% seen once; the top ten hold roughly 1.9%. Clinical history as reported by participants underpinned cohort assignment. Trimming cost V 4 bases and J 5 bases, with 23 bases left between them. From germline, CDR1 is PRHDT and CDR2 FYEKMQ (reference sequence). The CDR3 contains 17 residues. The data were taken from a study of blood T cell repertoires in COVID-19. Study-wide context: The United States, Italy and Spain supplied acute and convalescent COVID-19 samples.

The material sequenced was PBMCs or T cells enriched from blood (not recorded which). This chain uses TRBV13 with TRBJ2-5, with D possibly being TRBD2 (5 bases). The TCR was taken from a woman in her sixties who had recovered from COVID-19. This CDR3 is CASSSTRLQADRETQYF. The CDR3 DNA follows: TGTGCCAGCAGCTCCACCAGGCTCCAAGCGGACCGGGAGACCCAGTACTTC.